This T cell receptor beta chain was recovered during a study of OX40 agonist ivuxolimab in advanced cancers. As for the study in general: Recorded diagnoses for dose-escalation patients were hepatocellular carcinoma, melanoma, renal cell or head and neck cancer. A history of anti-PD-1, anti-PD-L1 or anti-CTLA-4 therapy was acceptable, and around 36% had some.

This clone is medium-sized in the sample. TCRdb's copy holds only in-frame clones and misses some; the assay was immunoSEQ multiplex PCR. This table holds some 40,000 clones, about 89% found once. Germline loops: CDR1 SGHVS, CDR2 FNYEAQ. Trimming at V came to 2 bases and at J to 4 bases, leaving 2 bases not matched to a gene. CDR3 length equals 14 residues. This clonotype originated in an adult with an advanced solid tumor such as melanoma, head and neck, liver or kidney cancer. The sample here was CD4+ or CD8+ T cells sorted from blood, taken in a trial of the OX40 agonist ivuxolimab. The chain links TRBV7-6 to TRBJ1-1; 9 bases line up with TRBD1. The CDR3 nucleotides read TGTGCCAGCAGCTTACTACAGGGGGCCACTGAAGCTTTCTTT. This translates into CASSLLQGATEAFF.